The 16 T cell receptor beta chains in this list originate from one sample, sequenced in a study of long-term antiretroviral therapy in people with HIV (dated 2022 in TCRdb). The immunoSEQ hsTCRB v3.0 assay was used at survey level resolution for TRB variable region sequencing. TCRdb provides this immuneACCESS table in a form limited to in-frame rearrangements. Some clones are lacking; in checked studies, under half of them reflect an unresolved V gene, and why the rest are absent is not known. The sample yields 9,500 to 12,000 clones; 81% were counted once. The ten largest clones capture 15% to 20% of the sample. This material consisted of unsorted PBMCs, taken 1.8 years after starting antiretroviral therapy. These receptors came from a man aged 35-49 years with HIV.

CDR3 in amino acids: CASSLVGFRDYTGELFF. The CDR3 DNA follows: TGTGCCAGCAGCTTAGTCGGTTTCCGGGACTACACCGGGGAGCTGTTTTTT. The chain joins TRBV5-8 to TRBJ2-2, with TRBD2 as a possible D gene (6 bases). This CDR3 has 17 residues. The germline CDR1 and CDR2 sequences are SGHTS and YDEGEE. V was clipped by 2 bases and J by 3 bases, with 17 bases between them.

The V and J genes are TRBV12-5 and TRBJ1-5; no definite D call. Trimming stripped 6 bases from V and 4 bases from J, with 10 bases between. The CDR3 contains 13 residues. Germline V gene sequence: CDR1 LGHNT, CDR2 FRNRAP. CDR3 in amino acids: CASGYRPNQPQHF. In nucleotides, the CDR3 is TGTGCTAGTGGATATAGGCCTAATCAGCCCCAGCATTTT. Variable domain in full (rest from reference TRBV12-5 and TRBJ1-5): DARVTQTPRHKVTEMGQEVTMRCQPILGHNTVFWYRQTMMQGLELLAYFRNRAPLDDSGMPKDRFSAEMPDATLATLKIQPSEPRDSAVYFCASGYRPNQPQHFGDGTRLSIL.

This sequence joins TRBV7-6 and TRBJ2-7; the D gene is possibly TRBD1 (5 bases). V was trimmed by 1 base and J by 5 bases, leaving 12 bases between them. Per the germline V gene, CDR1 is SGHVS and CDR2 is FNYEAQ. The CDR3 extends over 14 amino acids. CDR3 DNA sequence: TGTGCCAGCAGCTTAGGTTGGGGCACAAACGAGCAGTACTTC. Amino acid sequence: CASSLGWGTNEQYF. The variable domain in full, completed from reference TRBV7-6 and TRBJ2-7, reads GAGVSQSPRYKVTKRGQDVALRCDPISGHVSLYWYRQALGQGPEFLTYFNYEAQQDKSGLPNDRFSAERPEGSISTLTIQRTEQRDSAMYRCASSLGWGTNEQYFGPGTRLTVT.

This clone was observed a single time. V usage is TRBV19 and J usage is TRBJ1-4; the D is unclear. Per germline, CDR1 LNHDA and CDR2 SQIVND (reference sequence). Trimming took off 6 bases at V and 4 bases at J, with 18 bases between the two ends. This CDR3 is built from 16 residues. The CDR3 spells CASSNFPGAFNEKLFF. CDR3 bases: TGTGCCAGTAGCAACTTTCCAGGAGCCTTTAATGAAAAACTGTTTTTT.

V is TRBV14 and J is TRBJ2-7; 13 bases are shared with TRBD2. In germline, CDR1 is SGHDN, CDR2 FVKESK. The CDR3 has 16 residues. V dropped 4 bases and J dropped 3; count of bases not matched to a gene: 6. This CDR3 is CASSPRTSGSIYEQYF. The CDR3 nucleotides read TGTGCCAGCAGCCCGAGGACTAGCGGGAGCATCTACGAGCAGTACTTC. Combining the CDR3 with reference TRBV14 and TRBJ2-7 gives the whole variable domain EAGVTQFPSHSVIEKGQTVTLRCDPISGHDNLYWYRRVMGKEIKFLLHFVKESKQDESGMPNNRFLAERTGGTYSTLKVQPAELEDSGVYFCASSPRTSGSIYEQYFGPGTRLTVT.

The chain carries TRBV5-6 and TRBJ2-7, with a tentative D call TRBD2 (7 bases). The CDR3 spans 15 residues. The germline V gene has CDR1 SGHDT and CDR2 YYEEEE. The V and J ends lost 1 base and 1 base respectively, with 12 bases between them. CDR3 coding DNA: TGTGCCAGCAGCTTGCGGGGGGCCCCATCCTACGAGCAGTACTTC. Its protein is CASSLRGAPSYEQYF.

This chain links TRBV5-1 with TRBJ2-7; either TRBD1 or TRBD2 may fit D (5 bases each). Germline V CDR1 and CDR2: SGHRS, YFSETQ. The CDR3 is 14 residues long. Trimming cost V 4 bases and J 1 base, with 12 bases left between them. The CDR3 DNA reads as TGCGCCAGCAGCCCGGGACCGAAATCCTACGAGCAGTACTTC. Translation gives CASSPGPKSYEQYF.

This chain uses TRBV27 with TRBJ2-2; the D call may be TRBD1 or TRBD2 (6 bases each). The germline CDR1 and CDR2 sequences are MNHEY and SMNVEV (reference sequence). This CDR3 spans 16 amino acids. The V end lost 8 bases, the J end lost 5 bases, and 21 bases lay between the germline ends. The CDR3 sequence is CASSLEGTPRTGELFF. DNA of the CDR3: TGTGCCAGCTCCTTGGAGGGGACACCAAGGACCGGGGAGCTGTTTTTT.

The CDR3 DNA is TGCGCCAGCAGCCAGGAGGCCCATGACACTGGGGAAAAACTGTTTTTT. Protein product: CASSQEAHDTGEKLFF. The chain is built from TRBV5-1 and TRBJ1-4; D not resolved. Trimming shortened V by 4 bases and J by 8 bases, and 21 bases separated the two germline ends. The V gene's germline CDR1 is SGHRS and CDR2 YFSETQ. There are 16 residues in the CDR3.

This clone was picked up one time. V is TRBV28 and J is TRBJ1-1; the D gene is possibly TRBD1 (6 bases). With 9 bases removed from V and 1 base from J, the gap between germline ends came to 9 bases. The CDR3 runs to 12 residues. CDR1 and CDR2 (germline): MDHEN, SYDVKM. As DNA, the CDR3 is TGTGCCAGTAAGGGACAGAACACTGAAGCTTTCTTT. The encoded protein is CASKGQNTEAFF. Filled out from reference TRBV28 and TRBJ1-1, the complete variable domain reads DVKVTQSSRYLVKRTGEKVFLECVQDMDHENMFWYRQDPGLGLRLIYFSYDVKMKEKGDIPEGYSVSREKKERFSLILESASTNQTSMYLCASKGQNTEAFFGQGTRLTVV.

V is TRBV18 and J is TRBJ2-4; 9 bases are shared with TRBD1. The germline gives CDR1 KGHSH, CDR2 LQKENI. After removal of 5 bases from V and 9 bases from J, the junction contained 14 bases not matched to a gene. This CDR3 has 16 residues. CDR3 sequence (DNA): TGTGCCAGCTCAATGGAAGGACAGGGGAAGAGGGGCATTCAGTACTTC. Encoded protein: CASSMEGQGKRGIQYF. The full variable domain, rest sourced from reference TRBV18 and TRBJ2-4, is NAGVMQNPRHLVRRRGQEARLRCSPMKGHSHVYWYRQLPEEGLKFMVYLQKENIIDESGMPKERFSAEFPKEGPSILRIQQVVRGDSAAYFCASSMEGQGKRGIQYFGAGTRLSVL.

The chain uses TRBV25-1 and TRBJ2-5; no firm D call. The CDR3 is 14 residues long. The V gene lost 2 bases and the J gene lost 5 bases, with 12 bases spanning the gap. Germline V CDR1 and CDR2: MGHDK, SYGVNS. The CDR3 DNA follows: TGTGCCAGCAGTGAAGGCAGACTCCGGGAGACCCAGTACTTC. Encoded protein: CASSEGRLRETQYF.

This clone was seen more than once but under ten times. The V and J genes are TRBV14 and TRBJ2-2; 15 bases are a match to TRBD2. This CDR3 spans 17 amino acids. The V gene end was trimmed by 5 bases and the J gene end by 7 bases; junction bases not matched to a gene: 8. Per the germline V gene, CDR1 is SGHDN and CDR2 is FVKESK. The CDR3 here is CASSTGLAGGPNGELFF. The CDR3 DNA reads TGTGCCAGCAGCACCGGACTAGCGGGAGGGCCTAACGGGGAGCTGTTTTTT.

The gene calls are TRBV11-2 and TRBJ2-4, with TRBD1 as a possible D gene (5 bases). Between the trimmed V and J ends, which lost 6 bases and 6 bases, there was a span of 18 bases. The CDR3 has 15 residues. CDR1 SGHAT and CDR2 FQNNGV come from the germline V gene. The CDR3 here is CASSLVGFDRNIQYF. The CDR3 region has the DNA TGTGCCAGCAGTCTAGTAGGGTTTGACAGAAACATTCAGTACTTC.

The gene calls are TRBV5-6 and TRBJ2-1; D is unclear. Trimming cost V 5 bases and J 11 bases, with 17 bases left between them. The CDR3 has 13 residues. The germline gives CDR1 SGHDT, CDR2 YYEEEE. The DNA of the CDR3 is TGTGCCAGCAGTTCTCCGGCTATTGAGCAGCAGTTCTTC. Amino acids: CASSSPAIEQQFF.

The rearrangement joins TRBV18 to TRBJ2-3, with D perhaps being TRBD1 or TRBD2 (5 bases each). This CDR3 is built from 15 residues. Germline V gene lookup returns CDR1 KGHSH and CDR2 LQKENI. Trimming removed 6 bases from V and 6 bases from J, with 19 bases in between. The CDR3 nucleotides read TGTGCCAGCTCGTATACGGGGCCTAACGCGGATACGCAGTATTTT. Amino acid sequence: CASSYTGPNADTQYF.